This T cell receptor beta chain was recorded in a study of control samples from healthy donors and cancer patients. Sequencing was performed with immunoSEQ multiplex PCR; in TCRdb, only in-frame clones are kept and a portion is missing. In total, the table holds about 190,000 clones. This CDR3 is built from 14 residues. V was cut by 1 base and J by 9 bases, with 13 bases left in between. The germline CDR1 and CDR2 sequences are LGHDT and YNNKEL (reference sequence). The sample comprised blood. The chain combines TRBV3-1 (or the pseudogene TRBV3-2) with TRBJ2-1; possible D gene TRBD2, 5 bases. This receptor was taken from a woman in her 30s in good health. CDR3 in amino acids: CASSQVPGRGEQFF. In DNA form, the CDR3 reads TGTGCCAGCAGCCAAGTCCCCGGACGGGGTGAGCAGTTCTTC.